The 29 T cell receptor beta chains listed next were all sequenced from one sample in a study of T cell responses to AZD1222 COVID-19 vaccine. TCRdb's copy holds only in-frame clones and misses some; the assay was immunoSEQ multiplex PCR. The data show around 76,000 clones, 80% to 90% seen once. The specimen comprised peripheral blood, sampled on day 0 of AZD1222 vaccination. These receptors originate from an adult in good health.

V and J are TRBV18 and TRBJ1-1; tentative D call: TRBD1 (6 bases). V was clipped by 5 bases and J by 1 base, with 8 bases between them. CDR3 length equals 13 residues. The germline CDR1 and CDR2 sequences are KGHSH and LQKENI. This chain's CDR3 is CASSIQGNTEAFF. In DNA, the CDR3 is TGTGCCAGCTCAATACAGGGGAACACTGAAGCTTTCTTT. Full variable domain (remainder filled in from reference TRBV18 and TRBJ1-1): NAGVMQNPRHLVRRRGQEARLRCSPMKGHSHVYWYRQLPEEGLKFMVYLQKENIIDESGMPKERFSAEFPKEGPSILRIQQVVRGDSAAYFCASSIQGNTEAFFGQGTRLTVV.

This clone has only a few counts. This sequence joins TRBV6-5 and TRBJ2-1; D tentatively reads TRBD1 or TRBD2 (6 bases each). Trimming left V 0 bases short and J 8 bases short, with 11 bases between. The CDR3 is 14 residues long. Germline CDR1 and CDR2: MNHEY and SVGAGI. The CDR3 DNA is TGTGCCAGCAGTTACTCGGGGGGCCCGTATGAGCAGTTCTTC. This gives the protein CASSYSGGPYEQFF.

This chain connects TRBV19 to TRBJ1-1; maybe TRBD1 (5 bases). This CDR3 contains 14 residues. Trimming left V 7 bases short and J 4 bases short, with 16 bases between. Looked up from germline, CDR1 is LNHDA and CDR2 is SQIVND (reference sequence). CDR3 in amino acids: CASIGGPGGTEAFF. The CDR3 nucleotides read TGTGCCAGTATAGGAGGGCCTGGGGGCACTGAAGCTTTCTTT.

A remark on this clone: This sample also contains other DNA sequences that code for the same CDR3. V gene TRBV12-3 or TRBV12-4 combines with J gene TRBJ2-5; D tentatively fits TRBD1 or TRBD2 (5 bases each). The V end lost 3 bases, the J end lost 4 bases, and 9 bases lay between the germline ends. The CDR3 contains 13 residues. The CDR3 bases are TGTGCCAGCAGTTTGGGGGTTCCAGAGACCCAGTACTTC. Residues: CASSLGVPETQYF.

The chain has TRBV6-5 and TRBJ2-7, with D tentatively TRBD1 (6 bases). The CDR3 extends over 14 amino acids. Trimming cost V 6 bases and J 0 bases, with 12 bases left between them. Germline-derived CDR1 and CDR2 are MNHEY and SVGAGI. The CDR3 DNA follows: TGTGCCAGCAGCCGTCAACAGGGCTCCTACGAGCAGTACTTC. The encoded protein is CASSRQQGSYEQYF.

This clone has only one observation. This chain connects TRBV7-9 to TRBJ2-1, with D possibly being TRBD1 or TRBD2 (5 bases each). The CDR3 has 15 residues. V dropped 1 base and J dropped 10 bases, with 17 bases sitting between them. Germline V gives CDR1 SEHNR, CDR2 FQNEAQ (reference sequence). CDR3 sequence (DNA): TGTGCCAGCAGCTTAGGTCACCAAATCAGGGAGGAGCAGTTCTTC. Amino acid sequence: CASSLGHQIREEQFF. The variable domain in full, with the rest retrieved from reference TRBV7-9 and TRBJ2-1, is DTGVSQNPRHKITKRGQNVTFRCDPISEHNRLYWYRQTLGQGPEFLTYFQNEAQLEKSRLLSDRFSAERPKGSFSTLEIQRTEQGDSAMYLCASSLGHQIREEQFFGPGTRLTVL.

This clone was seen only once. The V and J genes are TRBV11-2 and TRBJ1-2, with 8 bases lining up with TRBD1. The CDR3 loop spans 15 amino acids. The germline V gene encodes CDR1 SGHAT and CDR2 FQNNGV. With V trimmed by 5 bases and J by 8 bases, 13 bases remained unmatched. The CDR3 bases are TGTGCCAGCAGCCGGAGGGGCCAAGCAGGGGGCGGCTACACCTTC. This codes for CASSRRGQAGGGYTF.

As DNA, the CDR3 is TGTGCCACCGGGACAGGGTACTTCTTC. As protein: CATGTGYFF. The genes are TRBV15 and TRBJ2-1, with TRBD1 matching over 9 bases. The CDR3 is 9 residues long. The J segment lost 16 bases and the V segment lost 8 bases, leaving 3 bases of the junction unmatched. Germline assignment: CDR1 LNHNV and CDR2 YYDKDF (reference sequence).

This chain connects TRBV11-2 to TRBJ2-5; 7 bases agree with TRBD1. This CDR3 spans 14 amino acids. Germline V gene sequence: CDR1 SGHAT, CDR2 FQNNGV. After removal of 0 bases from V and 5 bases from J, the junction contained 3 bases not matched to a gene. The CDR3 spells CASSLDRGWETQYF. The CDR3 DNA is TGTGCCAGCAGCTTAGACAGGGGGTGGGAGACCCAGTACTTC. The complete variable domain, with remaining parts taken from reference TRBV11-2 and TRBJ2-5, reads EAGVAQSPRYKIIEKRQSVAFWCNPISGHATLYWYQQILGQGPKLLIQFQNNGVVDDSQLPKDRFSAERLKGVDSTLKIQPAKLEDSAVYLCASSLDRGWETQYFGPGTRLLVL.

CDR3 DNA: TGTGCCAGCAGCCCCGGGGCTGGGGCCAACGTCCTGACTTTC. It translates to CASSPGAGANVLTF. The chain couples TRBV9 to TRBJ2-6; a possible D gene is TRBD2 (5 bases). With 4 bases removed from V and 2 bases from J, the gap between germline ends came to 7 bases. The CDR3 consists of 14 residues. CDR1 SGDLS and CDR2 YYNGEE come from the germline V gene.

The CDR3 spells CASSQNQGWVRVDSGYTF. The DNA for the CDR3 is TGTGCCAGCAGCCAAAACCAAGGCTGGGTCAGGGTGGATTCTGGCTACACCTTC. The gene calls are TRBV7-9 and TRBJ1-2; weak D call: TRBD1 (5 bases). With 5 bases removed from V and 7 bases from J, the gap between germline ends came to 29 bases. The CDR3 runs 18 residues. Germline V lookup: CDR1 SEHNR, CDR2 FQNEAQ (reference sequence).

J is TRBJ2-7 and V is TRBV6-5, with D possibly being TRBD2 (6 bases). Germline V gene sequence: CDR1 MNHEY, CDR2 SVGAGI. V was cut by 0 bases and J by 3 bases, with 15 bases left in between. The CDR3 runs 16 residues. This chain's CDR3 is CASSYSGRGNFYEQYF. The DNA of the CDR3 is TGTGCCAGCAGTTACTCGGGGCGGGGTAACTTCTACGAGCAGTACTTC.

This clone is labeled large. V gene TRBV7-6 combines with J gene TRBJ1-1, with 11 bases that match TRBD1. The CDR3 sequence is 17 residues long. Germline trimming cut 5 bases from V and 3 bases from J; bases unmatched to any gene: 11. Looked up from germline, CDR1 is SGHVS and CDR2 is FNYEAQ. CDR3 bases: TGTGCCAGCAGCCGAAGGACAGGGGGCTTTGGGGACACTGAAGCTTTCTTT. This codes for CASSRRTGGFGDTEAFF. Together with reference TRBV7-6 and TRBJ1-1, the CDR3 gives the full variable domain: GAGVSQSPRYKVTKRGQDVALRCDPISGHVSLYWYRQALGQGPEFLTYFNYEAQQDKSGLPNDRFSAERPEGSISTLTIQRTEQRDSAMYRCASSRRTGGFGDTEAFFGQGTRLTVV.

The J gene is TRBJ1-4, the V gene TRBV2, with D uncertain. Germline CDR1 reads SNHLY; CDR2 reads FYNNEI. This CDR3 contains 13 residues. V shed 8 bases and J shed 3 bases, with 10 bases lying between them. The CDR3, as DNA: TGTGCCAGCCTCAGAGAGGCTAATGAAAAACTGTTTTTT. It codes for CASLREANEKLFF.

This clone was seen only once. The gene calls are TRBV6-5 and TRBJ1-4; 7 bases line up with TRBD1. The V gene end was trimmed by 0 bases and the J gene end by 8 bases; junction bases not matched to a gene: 6. CDR1 and CDR2 from the germline V gene are MNHEY and SVGAGI. The CDR3 totals 15 residues. CDR3 in amino acids: CASSYSGGEWEKLFF. CDR3 nucleotide sequence: TGTGCCAGCAGTTACTCAGGGGGCGAGTGGGAAAAACTGTTTTTT.

The chain is built from TRBV28 and TRBJ1-1; possible D gene TRBD1, 5 bases. The CDR3 runs 11 residues. V was shortened by 5 bases and J by 8 bases, with 9 bases between the two germline ends. Germline CDR1 MDHEN, CDR2 SYDVKM. The CDR3 reads CASSRGIEAFF. The CDR3 DNA reads as TGTGCCAGCAGTCGGGGGATAGAAGCTTTCTTT.

The chain links TRBV18 to TRBJ1-3; D is ambiguous. This CDR3 comprises 14 residues. Germline V lookup: CDR1 KGHSH, CDR2 LQKENI. V was trimmed by 4 bases and J by 4 bases, leaving 11 bases between them. The CDR3 coding sequence is TGTGCCAGCTCACAATCGACATCCGGAAACACCATATATTTT. Translating gives CASSQSTSGNTIYF.

The rearrangement joins TRBV4-3 to TRBJ1-5, with D hard to call. Germline V CDR1 and CDR2: LGHNA, YSLEER. The CDR3 covers 16 residues. V lost 0 bases to trimming and J lost 9 bases, with 18 bases between them. In DNA form, the CDR3 reads TGCGCCAGCAGCCAAGAGTGGAGTGAGGGAAAGTTGCCCCAGCATTTT. It codes for CASSQEWSEGKLPQHF.

V gene TRBV6-2 or TRBV6-3 combines with J gene TRBJ1-4, with D uncertain. V was shortened by 5 bases and J by 6 bases, with 13 bases between the two germline ends. Germline V lookup: CDR1 MNHEY, CDR2 SVGEGT. The CDR3 is made up of 14 amino acids. CDR3 residues: CASSPEGRHEKLFF. CDR3 bases: TGTGCCAGCAGTCCCGAAGGCCGACATGAAAAACTGTTTTTT.

The rearrangement uses TRBV7-8 and TRBJ1-1, with a tentative D call TRBD1 (5 bases). Germline loops: CDR1 SGHVS, CDR2 FQNEAQ. The CDR3 has 15 amino acids. Deletions cut 1 base from V and 1 base from J, with 10 bases between. The CDR3 region has the DNA TGTGCCAGCAGCTTAGGTGGCAGGGCGAACACTGAAGCTTTCTTT. Translating gives CASSLGGRANTEAFF.

This chain uses TRBV12-5 with TRBJ2-3; 13 nucleotides line up with TRBD2. J lost 2 bases, V lost 5 bases, and 4 bases had no gene match. This CDR3 region has 16 residues. Germline-derived CDR1 and CDR2 are LGHNT and FRNRAP. The DNA of the CDR3 is TGTGCTAGTGGTCAGGGACTAGCGGGGTACACAGATACGCAGTATTTT. Protein: CASGQGLAGYTDTQYF.

The CDR3 protein is CASSPSAQGAGGYTF. CDR3 in DNA: TGTGCCAGCAGCCCCTCGGCCCAGGGGGCTGGAGGCTACACCTTC. The chain joins TRBV3-1 (or the pseudogene TRBV3-2) to TRBJ1-2; 8 bases align to TRBD1. The J segment lost 8 bases and the V segment lost 4 bases, leaving 12 bases of the junction unmatched. Looked up from germline, CDR1 is LGHDT and CDR2 is YNNKEL (reference sequence). The CDR3 totals 15 residues.

The chain carries TRBV6-2 or TRBV6-3 and TRBJ2-7; 10 positions agree with TRBD1. The CDR3 is 14 residues long. J was trimmed by 1 base and V by 4 bases; bases with no gene match: 1. Germline-derived CDR1 and CDR2 are MNHEY and SVGEGT. DNA of the CDR3: TGTGCCAGCAGTTGGGACAGGGGATCCTACGAGCAGTACTTC. This translates into CASSWDRGSYEQYF.

The J gene is TRBJ2-3, the V gene TRBV2, with D perhaps TRBD1 or TRBD2 (5 bases each). This CDR3 region has 13 residues. Trimming stripped 1 base from V and 4 bases from J, with 6 bases between. The germline V gene encodes CDR1 SNHLY and CDR2 FYNNEI. CDR3 coding DNA: TGTGCCAGCAGTGAAGGAGGGGCAGATACGCAGTATTTT. It yields the protein CASSEGGADTQYF.

The J gene is TRBJ1-1, the V gene TRBV12-3 or TRBV12-4; D unresolved. The CDR3 loop spans 12 amino acids. Deletions cut 1 base from V and 5 bases from J, with 5 bases between. Written as DNA, the CDR3 is TGTGCCAGCAGTTTAGGTTGGACTGAAGCTTTCTTT. Amino acid sequence: CASSLGWTEAFF.

The chain uses TRBV24-1 and TRBJ1-2, with D unresolved. The CDR3 consists of 14 residues. CDR1 is KGHDR, CDR2 SFDVKD, per germline. The V end was cut by 2 bases, the J end by 5 bases, with 11 bases between. CDR3: CATSDWKLSYGYTF. The CDR3 region has the DNA TGTGCCACCAGTGATTGGAAGCTAAGTTATGGCTACACCTTC.

V usage is TRBV29-1 and J usage is TRBJ1-1; D not certain. The CDR3 has 13 amino acids. Per germline, CDR1 SQVTM and CDR2 ANQGSEA. With 4 bases removed from V and 5 bases from J, the gap between germline ends came to 14 bases. In DNA form, the CDR3 reads TGCAGCGTTGCTGGAGTGAGTACGACTGAAGCTTTCTTT. Its translation: CSVAGVSTTEAFF.

The genes are TRBV30 and TRBJ2-5; D is perhaps TRBD2 (5 bases). The CDR3 totals 13 residues. Germline CDR1 reads GTSNPN; CDR2 reads SVGIG (reference sequence). The ends were cut back, 5 bases at V and 2 bases at J, with 12 bases in the middle. CDR3 residues: CAWGRSGQETQYF. For the CDR3, the DNA is TGTGCCTGGGGACGAAGCGGACAAGAGACCCAGTACTTC.

This clone showed up just once. This chain connects TRBV27 to TRBJ2-4, with D uncertain. The CDR3 is 16 amino acids. The germline CDR1 and CDR2 sequences are MNHEY and SMNVEV (reference sequence). V was clipped by 1 base and J by 5 bases, with 15 bases between them. The CDR3 is CASSLWSGVAENIQYF. The CDR3 DNA sequence: TGTGCCAGCAGTTTATGGAGTGGTGTTGCAGAAAACATTCAGTACTTC.